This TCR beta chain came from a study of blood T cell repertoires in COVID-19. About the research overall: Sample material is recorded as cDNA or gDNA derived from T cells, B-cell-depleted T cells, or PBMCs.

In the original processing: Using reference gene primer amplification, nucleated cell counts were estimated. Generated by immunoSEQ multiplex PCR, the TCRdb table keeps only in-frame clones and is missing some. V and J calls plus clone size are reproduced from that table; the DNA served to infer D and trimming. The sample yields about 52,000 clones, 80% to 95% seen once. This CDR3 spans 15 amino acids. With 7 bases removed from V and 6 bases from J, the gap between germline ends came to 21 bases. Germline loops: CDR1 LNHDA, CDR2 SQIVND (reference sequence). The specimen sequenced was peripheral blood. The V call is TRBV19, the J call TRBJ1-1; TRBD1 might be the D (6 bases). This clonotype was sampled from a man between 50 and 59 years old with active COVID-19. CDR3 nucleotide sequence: TGTGCCAGTAATAACAGGGAGGGCGTATTCGCTGAAGCTTTCTTT. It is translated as CASNNREGVFAEAFF.